The rows below give T cell receptor beta chains drawn from one sample of a study of T cell clusters in autoimmune cytopenias. One entry per CDR3 protein, without DNA, is what TCRdb gives after re-calling the multiplex PCR reads. Its table lists some 12,000 distinct CDR3 sequences. The specimen sequenced was peripheral blood. The receptor source for this set is a human donor with an autoimmune cytopenia or autoimmune hepatitis (not recorded which). Both conserved end residues are part of each CDR3. Fields, in order: CDR3 length, clone size, V gene, J gene, CDR3 protein. Part of the rows lack a size; the others show once, few, many or a class for expanded clones.

>15|NA|TRBV6-1|TRBJ2-7
CASSVGLAETYEQYF
>15|NA|TRBV19|TRBJ2-1
CASSLSLLTRTEQFF
>14|NA|TRBV18|TRBJ1-4
CASSPGTGEKKLFF
>15|NA|TRBV30|TRBJ1-1
CAWSVAGAGNTEAFF
>14|NA|TRBV6-5|TRBJ1-5
CASRPTASNQPQHF
>16|NA|TRBV19|TRBJ1-5
CASSLGGTGGNQPQHF
>16|NA|TRBV19|TRBJ2-1
CASSTRDSHFYNEQFF
>14|medium-sized|TRBV19|TRBJ1-2
CASISGGANYGYTF
>15|NA|TRBV27|TRBJ2-1
CASSLGASGAVEQFF
>14|medium-sized|TRBV5-6|TRBJ2-7
CASSFAAATYEQYF
>15|NA|TRBV27|TRBJ2-1
CASSLSGQGYNEQFF
>13|NA|TRBV15|TRBJ1-1
CATSIDRFTEAFF
>12|NA|TRBV30|TRBJ1-1
CAWSLRGTEAFF
>12|NA|TRBV19|TRBJ1-2
CASSPKDFGYTF
>17|NA|TRBV19|TRBJ2-1
CASSINRDPRHRDEQFF
>18|NA|TRBV6-6|TRBJ2-5
CASSSHLAGGPGQETQYF
>15|NA|TRBV6-1|TRBJ1-5
CASSWSTGTYQPQHF
>14|NA|TRBV6-5|TRBJ2-3
CASSYDLRGDTQYF
>13|NA|TRBV6-1|TRBJ1-2
CASTRSGYYGYTF
>14|NA|TRBV6-5|TRBJ2-1
CASSYRQLYNEQFF
>14|NA|TRBV6-1|TRBJ2-2
CASTGGPRTGELFF
>14|NA|TRBV20-1|TRBJ2-3
CSAAKGQGTDTQYF
>13|medium-sized|TRBV19|TRBJ1-4
CASSRQGREKLFF
>17|NA|TRBV27|TRBJ2-1
CASSLAQGGHTYNEQFF
>16|NA|TRBV6-5|TRBJ2-5
CASSSQGADLPETQYF
>13|NA|TRBV29-1|TRBJ1-2
CSVEAGWNYGYTF
>16|NA|TRBV19|TRBJ2-5
CASSIFGTGNQETQYF
>12|NA|TRBV7-9|TRBJ2-1
CASSEGNNEQFF
>14|NA|TRBV5-6|TRBJ1-4
CASSLGVGDEKLFF